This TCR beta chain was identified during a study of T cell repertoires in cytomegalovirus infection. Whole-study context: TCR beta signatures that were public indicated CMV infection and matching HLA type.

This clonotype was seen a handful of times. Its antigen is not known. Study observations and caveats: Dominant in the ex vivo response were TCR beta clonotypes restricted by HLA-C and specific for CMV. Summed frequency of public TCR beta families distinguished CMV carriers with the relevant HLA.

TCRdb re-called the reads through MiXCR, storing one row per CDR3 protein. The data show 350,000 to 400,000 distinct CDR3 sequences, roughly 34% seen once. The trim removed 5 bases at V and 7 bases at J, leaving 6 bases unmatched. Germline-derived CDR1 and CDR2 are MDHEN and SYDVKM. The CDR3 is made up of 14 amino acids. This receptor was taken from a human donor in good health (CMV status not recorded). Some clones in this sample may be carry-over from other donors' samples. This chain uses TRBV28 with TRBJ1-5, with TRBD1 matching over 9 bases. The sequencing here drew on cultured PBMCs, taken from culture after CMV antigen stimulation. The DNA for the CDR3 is TGTGCCAGCAGTCGGACAGGGGAGGGCCAGCCCCAGCATTTT. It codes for CASSRTGEGQPQHF. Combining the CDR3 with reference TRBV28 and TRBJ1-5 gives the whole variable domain DVKVTQSSRYLVKRTGEKVFLECVQDMDHENMFWYRQDPGLGLRLIYFSYDVKMKEKGDIPEGYSVSREKKERFSLILESASTNQTSMYLCASSRTGEGQPQHFGDGTRLSIL.